This TCR beta chain was sequenced during a study of blood T cell repertoires in COVID-19. Here immunoSEQ multiplex PCR was the method, and the copy in TCRdb shows in-frame clones only, minus some. Of roughly 56,000 clones listed, 80% to 90% were seen once; the top ten hold less than 50%. The CDR3 runs 12 residues. Germline trimming cut 11 bases from V and 5 bases from J; bases unmatched to any gene: 6. CDR1 and CDR2 (germline): SNHLY, FYNNEI. Seattle's enrolled individuals joined amid active infection and were then monitored longitudinally. The sample consisted of peripheral blood. The chain employs TRBV2 and TRBJ1-5; 7 positions agree with TRBD1. This TCR came from a woman in her sixties with COVID-19, enrolled during active disease. The CDR3 spells CAGGGADQPQHF. The CDR3 DNA sequence: TGTGCCGGAGGGGGCGCGGATCAGCCCCAGCATTTT.